This entry lists 5 T cell receptor beta chains sequenced from one sample in a study of T cell responses to AZD1222 COVID-19 vaccine. Method: immunoSEQ multiplex PCR; TCRdb's copy keeps in-frame clones and lacks some. The profile shows 75,000 to 80,000 clones, about 74% of them singletons. Sequences were derived from peripheral blood, sampled 28 days after the second dose of the MenACWY control vaccine. These receptors were collected from an adult who received the MenACWY meningococcal vaccine as a control.

Regarding this clone: This CDR3 is also generated by other DNA sequences in the sample. This chain links TRBV5-6 with TRBJ1-5; D is uncertain. Trimming took off 4 bases at V and 1 base at J, with 3 bases between the two ends. The germline V gene has CDR1 SGHDT and CDR2 YYEEEE. There are 12 residues in the CDR3. The CDR3: CASSLSNQPQHF. The CDR3 DNA reads as TGTGCCAGCAGCCTAAGCAATCAGCCCCAGCATTTT.

This chain links TRBV30 with TRBJ1-6; D is undetermined. Germline V gene lookup returns CDR1 GTSNPN and CDR2 SVGIG (reference sequence). The CDR3 has 14 residues. Trimming shortened V by 2 bases and J by 5 bases, and 10 bases separated the two germline ends. The CDR3 DNA reads TGTGCCTGGAGTCCCGGCGGAAATAATTCACCCCTCCACTTT. Translation: CAWSPGGNNSPLHF.

The J gene is TRBJ2-2, the V gene TRBV7-6; 8 positions match TRBD1. The CDR3 is made up of 15 amino acids. Germline lookup yields CDR1 SGHVS and CDR2 FNYEAQ. V lost 4 bases and J lost 4; bases outside the gene matches: 5. The chain's CDR3 is CASSSGQGGTGELFF. The CDR3 nucleotides read TGTGCCAGCAGCTCCGGACAGGGAGGCACCGGGGAGCTGTTTTTT.

The rearrangement joins TRBV30 to TRBJ1-4; 8 bases align to TRBD1. Germline values: CDR1 GTSNPN, CDR2 SVGIG (reference sequence). V shed 5 bases, J shed 4 bases, and the junction held 9 bases outside the gene matches. The CDR3 contains 15 residues. CDR3 amino acids: CAWGPPDRDNEKLFF. In DNA form, the CDR3 reads TGTGCCTGGGGTCCCCCGGACAGGGATAATGAAAAACTGTTTTTT.

This clone came up a few times. The genes are TRBV19 and TRBJ1-2, with D maybe TRBD1 (6 bases). CDR1 and CDR2 (germline): LNHDA, SQIVND (reference sequence). Trimming removed 5 bases from V and 8 bases from J, with 12 bases in between. The CDR3 length is 12 residues. CDR3 DNA: TGTGCCAGTAGTGAGGGGGGCGGAGGCTACACCTTC. It yields the protein CASSEGGGGYTF.